These 30 T cell receptor beta chains were sequenced from one sample in a study of control samples from healthy donors and cancer patients. Repertoires were generated with immunoSEQ multiplex PCR, while TCRdb's copy carries only in-frame clones and drops some. The top ten hold around an eighth of the sample, which has about 93,000 clones, about nine tenths seen once. What was sequenced was blood. These receptors originate from a woman aged 70-85 years in good health.

The rearrangement uses TRBV5-6 and TRBJ2-1; D is possibly TRBD2 (6 bases). With 5 bases removed from V and 10 bases from J, the gap between germline ends came to 16 bases. In germline, CDR1 is SGHDT, CDR2 YYEEEE. The CDR3 is 13 residues long. The CDR3 DNA reads as TGTGCCAGCAGTTCCGGGACTTACCTGGAGCAGTTCTTC. Translation: CASSSGTYLEQFF.

This chain links TRBV5-5 with TRBJ2-1; 11 nucleotides match TRBD2. The CDR3 is made up of 16 amino acids. With 4 bases clipped from V and 0 bases from J, the junction kept 3 bases outside the gene matches. CDR1 is SGHKS and CDR2 is YYEKEE in the germline V gene (reference sequence). CDR3 in amino acids: CASSLAGGTSYNEQFF. The CDR3, as DNA: TGTGCCAGCAGCCTAGCGGGAGGAACCTCCTACAATGAGCAGTTCTTC.

The rearrangement uses TRBV4-1 and TRBJ1-6; D gene unclear. Germline assignment: CDR1 MGHRA and CDR2 YSYEKL. The CDR3 contains 18 residues. V was trimmed by 4 bases and J by 2 bases, leaving 18 bases between them. The CDR3 nucleotides read TGCGCCAGCAGCCCCATAGGGTACCCCGATCCCTATAATTCACCCCTCCACTTT. Translating gives CASSPIGYPDPYNSPLHF.

The chain uses TRBV3-1 (or the pseudogene TRBV3-2) and TRBJ1-1; no clear D. The V gene lost 3 bases and the J gene lost 9 bases, with 14 bases spanning the gap. Germline values: CDR1 LGHDT, CDR2 YNNKEL (reference sequence). This CDR3 has 13 amino acids. Here the CDR3 DNA reads TGTGCCAGCAGCCATTCCGACGGGATTCAAGCTTTCTTT. Amino acid sequence: CASSHSDGIQAFF.

This chain joins TRBV9 and TRBJ1-1; D is ambiguous. The germline V gene has CDR1 SGDLS and CDR2 YYNGEE. This CDR3 has 15 amino acids. V dropped 4 bases and J dropped 0 bases, with 13 bases sitting between them. The CDR3 DNA sequence: TGTGCCAGCAGCCCAGGCGGTGTCATGAACACTGAAGCTTTCTTT. Residues: CASSPGGVMNTEAFF.

V and J are TRBV9 and TRBJ2-5, with TRBD2 matching over 8 bases. V trimming: 6 bases; J trimming: 4 bases; junction bases outside the gene matches: 5. The CDR3 is 13 residues long. Germline V CDR1 and CDR2: SGDLS, YYNGEE. The CDR3 DNA follows: TGTGCCAGCAACCCCCGGGGGGGAGAGACCCAGTACTTC. Translation gives CASNPRGGETQYF.

This chain connects TRBV6-1 to TRBJ2-6; the D is unclear. V shed 3 bases and J shed 4 bases, with 7 bases lying between them. The germline gives CDR1 MNHNS, CDR2 SASEGT. The length of the CDR3 is 14 residues. The CDR3 protein is CASSENQGANVLTF. The CDR3 nucleotides read TGTGCCAGCAGTGAGAACCAAGGGGCCAACGTCCTGACTTTC.

The CDR3 DNA follows: TGTGCCTGGAGTGCACAGGGGAACACTGAAGCTTTCTTT. Residues: CAWSAQGNTEAFF. The genes are TRBV30 and TRBJ1-1, with D possibly being TRBD1 (6 bases). Germline CDR1 and CDR2: GTSNPN and SVGIG (reference sequence). Trimming shortened V by 1 base and J by 1 base, and 7 bases separated the two germline ends. The CDR3 totals 13 residues.

The chain recombines TRBV3-1 (or the pseudogene TRBV3-2) with TRBJ2-7; tentatively, D is TRBD1 or TRBD2 (6 bases each). V was shortened by 1 base and J by 4 bases, with 11 bases between the two germline ends. This CDR3 contains 14 residues. Germline V gene lookup returns CDR1 LGHDT and CDR2 YNNKEL (reference sequence). CDR3 amino acids: CASSQAGGRYEQYF. DNA of the CDR3: TGTGCCAGCAGCCAAGCCGGGGGCCGGTACGAGCAGTACTTC.

V is TRBV6-5 and J is TRBJ1-2; no clear D gene. CDR1 is MNHEY and CDR2 is SVGAGI in the germline V gene. The V end lost 5 bases, the J end lost 7 bases, and 11 bases lay between the germline ends. The CDR3 is 12 residues long. CDR3 sequence reads: CASSRSGGGYTF. The CDR3 DNA follows: TGTGCCAGCAGTCGCAGTGGCGGTGGCTACACCTTC.

The chain links TRBV7-9 to TRBJ1-1; D uncertain. There are 14 residues in the CDR3. The germline gives CDR1 SEHNR, CDR2 FQNEAQ (reference sequence). V lost 3 bases, J lost 1 base, and 9 bases lay in between. The CDR3 region has the DNA TGTGCCAGCAGCTTGGAAGCTAAGAACACTGAAGCTTTCTTT. Protein sequence: CASSLEAKNTEAFF.

The J gene is TRBJ2-3, the V gene TRBV6-6, with a possible D match to TRBD2 (5 bases). Germline V lookup: CDR1 MNHNY, CDR2 SVGAGI (reference sequence). CDR3 size: 14 residues. Trimming cost V 10 bases and J 7 bases, with 21 bases left between them. CDR3 in amino acids: CATLGGRRSNTQYF. CDR3 DNA: TGTGCCACGCTGGGCGGGCGGCGGTCGAATACGCAGTATTTT.

The genes are TRBV2 and TRBJ1-1; D might be TRBD1 (5 bases). This CDR3 contains 12 residues. Germline V gives CDR1 SNHLY, CDR2 FYNNEI. Trimming cost V 2 bases and J 13 bases, with 14 bases left between them. The CDR3 DNA is TGTGCCAGCAGTGAAAGGGGCTTGGGAGGTTTCTTT. Encoded protein: CASSERGLGGFF.

This rearrangement joins TRBV27 to TRBJ2-3; D is perhaps TRBD1 (5 bases). The CDR3 consists of 16 residues. The V end lost 3 bases, the J end lost 4 bases, and 17 bases lay between the germline ends. Germline-derived CDR1 and CDR2 are MNHEY and SMNVEV (reference sequence). CDR3 sequence reads: CASSFWGLQKADTQYF. The CDR3 DNA sequence: TGTGCCAGCAGTTTCTGGGGCCTTCAGAAGGCAGATACGCAGTATTTT.

The chain uses TRBV7-9 and TRBJ1-2; D may be TRBD1 (6 bases). The CDR3 is 13 residues long. Trimming pared 3 bases from V and 3 bases from J, leaving 8 bases between. Germline-derived CDR1 and CDR2 are SEHNR and FQNEAQ (reference sequence). As DNA, the CDR3 is TGTGCCAGCAGCTTCAGGGGTGACTATGGCTACACCTTC. Translation: CASSFRGDYGYTF.

The V gene is TRBV10-3, the J gene TRBJ2-1; D tentatively reads TRBD1 or TRBD2 (7 bases each). Germline CDR1 ENHRY, CDR2 SYGVKD. This CDR3 has 13 amino acids. Trimming pared 4 bases from V and 10 bases from J, leaving 14 bases between. CDR3 sequence (DNA): TGTGCCATCAGTGGCAGGGAGGGACAGGAGCAGTTCTTC. This encodes CAISGREGQEQFF.

The CDR3: CASSQEGAGAGGYTF. The CDR3 nucleotides read TGTGCCAGCAGCCAAGAGGGAGCAGGGGCTGGTGGCTACACCTTC. The rearrangement links TRBV4-2 to TRBJ1-2, with D possibly TRBD1 on 6 matching bases. The CDR3 runs 15 residues. Germline V gene lookup returns CDR1 LGHNA and CDR2 YNFKEQ. The germline V and J ends were trimmed by 0 bases and 7 bases, with 15 bases remaining between them.

The rearrangement uses TRBV4-3 and TRBJ1-3; no clear D. Germline V gene lookup returns CDR1 LGHNA and CDR2 YSLEER. The CDR3 sequence is 18 residues long. Trimming cost V 0 bases and J 0 bases, with 15 bases left between them. CDR3 bases: TGCGCCAGCAGCCAAGAGATGTCGGCCTCAGGCTCTGGAAACACCATATATTTT. Encoded protein: CASSQEMSASGSGNTIYF.

V usage is TRBV25-1 and J usage is TRBJ1-2; 9 nucleotides align to TRBD1. The V gene end was trimmed by 6 bases and the J gene end by 8 bases; junction bases not matched to a gene: 7. The CDR3 is made up of 13 amino acids. Germline V gene sequence: CDR1 MGHDK, CDR2 SYGVNS. The CDR3 region has the DNA TGTGCCAGCAGCCCCGGGACAGGGCGCGGCTACACCTTC. It translates to CASSPGTGRGYTF.

The V gene is TRBV15, the J gene TRBJ2-5; D is unclear. V lost 0 bases and J lost 5, with 13 bases in between. The CDR3 runs 15 residues. CDR1 is LNHNV and CDR2 is YYDKDF in the germline V gene (reference sequence). CDR3 sequence: CATSRDRPLRETQYF. The CDR3 DNA follows: TGTGCCACCAGCAGAGATCGCCCCCTACGGGAGACCCAGTACTTC.

The chain is built from TRBV2 and TRBJ2-1; TRBD2 aligns across 13 bases. Germline values: CDR1 SNHLY, CDR2 FYNNEI. The CDR3 extends over 14 amino acids. V was clipped by 4 bases and J by 9 bases; unmatched bases: 3. This CDR3 reads CASSVGLAGVEQFF. The CDR3 bases are TGTGCCAGCAGTGTTGGACTAGCGGGGGTTGAGCAGTTCTTC. Full variable domain (rest looked up from reference TRBV2 and TRBJ2-1): EPEVTQTPSHQVTQMGQEVILRCVPISNHLYFYWYRQILGQKVEFLVSFYNNEISEKSEIFDDQFSVERPDGSNFTLKIRSTKLEDSAMYFCASSVGLAGVEQFFGPGTRLTVL.

The gene calls are TRBV19 and TRBJ2-5, with 7 positions matching TRBD1. The length of the CDR3 is 15 residues. The junction had 11 bases not matched to a gene; V was cut back by 5 bases and J by 5 bases. Germline V lookup: CDR1 LNHDA, CDR2 SQIVND (reference sequence). CDR3 in DNA: TGTGCCAGTAGTTTGACGACAGGGAGAGCGGAGACCCAGTACTTC. Protein sequence: CASSLTTGRAETQYF.

The rearrangement links TRBV20-1 to TRBJ2-1; 12 bases agree with TRBD2. Germline V gene sequence: CDR1 DFQATT, CDR2 SNEGSKA (reference sequence). The junction had 10 bases not matched to a gene; V was cut back by 3 bases and J by 7 bases. The CDR3 loop spans 16 amino acids. CDR3 DNA sequence: TGCAGTGCTAGTGGCCCCGGACTAGCGGGAAGTAATGAGCAGTTCTTC. Translating gives CSASGPGLAGSNEQFF.

This chain connects TRBV5-4 to TRBJ2-1; TRBD1 is a possible D gene (5 bases). The CDR3 contains 17 residues. CDR1 SGHNT and CDR2 YYREEE come from the germline V gene (reference sequence). Trimming took off 3 bases at V and 0 bases at J, with 16 bases between the two ends. CDR3: CASSSLPQVFSYNEQFF. CDR3 nucleotides: TGTGCCAGCAGCTCCCTCCCACAGGTTTTCTCCTACAATGAGCAGTTCTTC. The whole variable domain, filled in from reference TRBV5-4 and TRBJ2-1, reads ETGVTQSPTHLIKTRGQQVTLRCSSQSGHNTVSWYQQALGQGPQFIFQYYREEENGRGNFPPRFSGLQFPNYSSELNVNALELDDSALYLCASSSLPQVFSYNEQFFGPGTRLTVL.

V is TRBV12-3 or TRBV12-4 and J is TRBJ1-2, with unresolved D. Trimming cost V 4 bases and J 2 bases, with 8 bases left between them. The CDR3 extends over 13 amino acids. The CDR3 DNA reads as TGTGCCAGCAGTTCGCAGCCAAACTATGGCTACACCTTC. It translates to CASSSQPNYGYTF.

The chain combines TRBV5-4 with TRBJ2-1; 8 bases fit TRBD2. Germline V gives CDR1 SGHNT, CDR2 YYREEE (reference sequence). CDR3 length: 16 amino acids. V dropped 4 bases and J dropped 5; count of bases not matched to a gene: 11. CDR3 bases: TGTGCCAGCAGCCGAGGGGGGACTAGAGAACACAATGAGCAGTTCTTC. Translated, it gives CASSRGGTREHNEQFF.

The rearrangement uses TRBV6-1 and TRBJ1-5; D uncertain. V was pared by 2 bases and J by 6 bases, with 14 bases between. The germline gives CDR1 MNHNS, CDR2 SASEGT. This CDR3 spans 15 amino acids. The CDR3 DNA is TGTGCCAGCAGTGAAAACGAAGTAGGGAGTCAGCCCCAGCATTTT. It is translated as CASSENEVGSQPQHF.

This clone showed up just once. The chain has TRBV19 and TRBJ2-1; 7 bases agree with TRBD1. Germline V lookup: CDR1 LNHDA, CDR2 SQIVND (reference sequence). The CDR3 extends over 15 amino acids. After removal of 5 bases from V and 0 bases from J, the junction contained 4 bases not matched to a gene. The CDR3 bases are TGTGCCAGTAGTCCGGACAGGAGCTCCTACAATGAGCAGTTCTTC. Amino acid sequence: CASSPDRSSYNEQFF.

The rearrangement joins TRBV4-1 to TRBJ1-1; D gene uncertain. Between the trimmed V and J ends, which lost 1 base and 4 bases, there was a span of 10 bases. The V gene's germline CDR1 is MGHRA and CDR2 YSYEKL. CDR3 length equals 14 residues. This CDR3 reads CASSQGKQVTEAFF. CDR3 DNA: TGCGCCAGCAGCCAAGGGAAACAAGTCACTGAAGCTTTCTTT.

This sequence joins TRBV7-2 and TRBJ2-6; D is unresolved. The CDR3 extends over 15 amino acids. Germline CDR1 reads SGHTA; CDR2 reads FQGNSA. V shed 5 bases and J shed 3 bases, with 11 bases lying between them. The CDR3 sequence is CASSKRTLGANVLTF. CDR3 DNA sequence: TGTGCCAGCAGCAAACGGACCCTTGGGGCCAACGTCCTGACTTTC.